Presented here are 14 T cell receptor beta chains from one specimen sequenced in a study of memory CD4+ T cells and cytomegalovirus serostatus. Clones were read by immunoSEQ multiplex PCR, and TCRdb kept only the in-frame ones, dropping some. This sample has roughly 84,000 clones, with around 80% found just once. The sort gate was single viable CD3+CD4+CD8-CD45RO+ cells for memory CD4+ T cells. Sample: memory CD4+ T cells from blood. The receptors were gathered from an adult in good health and CMV-seronegative.

The gene calls are TRBV5-6 and TRBJ2-7, with TRBD1 matching over 9 bases. V dropped 4 bases and J dropped 6; count of bases not matched to a gene: 5. The CDR3 is 13 amino acids. Germline CDR1 is SGHDT and CDR2 is YYEEEE. CDR3 nucleotide sequence: TGTGCCAGCAGCAGAGGGACAGGGTTCGAGCAGTACTTC. Translated, it gives CASSRGTGFEQYF.

In nucleotides, the CDR3 is TGCGCCAGCAGCCCCTCAGGGTCCGGCGGCGTCGAAACCCTCCACTTT. Translating it yields CASSPSGSGGVETLHF. This chain connects TRBV5-1 to TRBJ1-6; D perhaps matches TRBD1 (5 bases). The CDR3 contains 16 residues. Germline V gives CDR1 SGHRS, CDR2 YFSETQ. V lost 4 bases to trimming and J lost 14 bases, with 25 bases between them.

The genes are TRBV6-4 and TRBJ1-1; D may be TRBD1 (5 bases). V dropped 9 bases and J dropped 3 bases, with 20 bases sitting between them. Germline V gene lookup returns CDR1 MRHNA and CDR2 SNTAGT. The CDR3 has 15 residues. The CDR3 DNA sequence: TGTGCCAGAGAGGGGAAAGGGGACGGGTACACTGAAGCTTTCTTT. Protein product: CAREGKGDGYTEAFF.

V usage is TRBV10-1 and J usage is TRBJ1-5; TRBD1 matches 7 bases. The CDR3 consists of 16 residues. With V trimmed by 4 bases and J by 2 bases, 8 bases remained unmatched. The V gene's germline CDR1 is WNHNN and CDR2 SYGVQD (reference sequence). The CDR3 sequence: CASSVRTGFCNQPQHF. The DNA for the CDR3 is TGCGCCAGCAGTGTGCGGACAGGTTTTTGCAATCAGCCCCAGCATTTT.

This clone was seen only a few times. The V call is TRBV6-5, the J call TRBJ2-3; D uncertain. The CDR3 length is 15 residues. Trimming cost V 0 bases and J 4 bases, with 11 bases left between them. CDR1 and CDR2 (germline): MNHEY, SVGAGI. DNA for the CDR3: TGTGCCAGCAGTTACTCGGGCCGCGCCGCAGATACGCAGTATTTT. This translates into CASSYSGRAADTQYF.

This clone was found a few times. The chain combines TRBV4-1 with TRBJ2-7; TRBD2 aligns across 8 bases. Germline loops: CDR1 MGHRA, CDR2 YSYEKL. CDR3 size: 14 residues. Trimming at V came to 3 bases and at J to 5 bases, leaving 6 bases not matched to a gene. DNA for the CDR3: TGCGCCAGCAGCCACCGGGGGGGCCAGAACGAGCAGTACTTC. Its translation is CASSHRGGQNEQYF.

This clone was seen a handful of times. The CDR3 coding sequence is TGCGCCAGCAGCCAAGAAGGGGGACAGGGGGATAACTATGGCTACACCTTC. The encoded protein is CASSQEGGQGDNYGYTF. The rearrangement joins TRBV4-1 to TRBJ1-2; TRBD1 matches 11 bases. V trimming: 0 bases; J trimming: 1 base; junction bases outside the gene matches: 4. The CDR3 has 17 amino acids. Germline CDR1 MGHRA, CDR2 YSYEKL.

The chain is built from TRBV7-9 and TRBJ1-2; no clear D gene. Germline V CDR1 and CDR2: SEHNR, FQNEAQ (reference sequence). The CDR3 runs to 16 residues. V lost 5 bases, J lost 4 bases, and 20 bases lay in between. The CDR3 sequence is CASSPMLAPEAYGYTF. In DNA form, the CDR3 reads TGTGCCAGCAGCCCCATGTTAGCCCCAGAGGCCTATGGCTACACCTTC.

The chain is built from TRBV5-4 and TRBJ1-6; no definite D call. The germline V and J ends were trimmed by 3 bases and 10 bases, with 14 bases remaining between them. Germline assignment: CDR1 SGHNT and CDR2 YYREEE (reference sequence). The CDR3 extends over 14 amino acids. This CDR3 is CASSSGWFGSPLHF. Written as DNA, the CDR3 is TGTGCCAGCAGCTCCGGGTGGTTCGGGTCACCCCTCCACTTT.

The chain's CDR3 is CASSPDRGGNTIYF. The CDR3 DNA reads as TGTGCCAGCAGCCCCGACAGGGGTGGAAACACCATATATTTT. The J gene is TRBJ1-3, the V gene TRBV5-5, with 8 bases that match TRBD1. After removal of 4 bases from V and 3 bases from J, the junction contained 3 bases not matched to a gene. CDR1 is SGHKS and CDR2 is YYEKEE in the germline V gene (reference sequence). CDR3 size: 14 residues.

The chain couples TRBV18 to TRBJ2-3; D is possibly TRBD1 (6 bases). CDR1 is KGHSH, CDR2 LQKENI, per germline. Trimming took off 6 bases at V and 1 base at J, with 11 bases between the two ends. This CDR3 has 14 residues. CDR3 DNA: TGTGCCAGCTCCCGACAGGAGGGCACAGATACGCAGTATTTT. Protein: CASSRQEGTDTQYF.

The CDR3 DNA follows: TGTGCCAGCAGCTTGGACAGGGGGACTGAAGCTTTCTTT. Protein product: CASSLDRGTEAFF. This rearrangement joins TRBV5-4 to TRBJ1-1; 8 nucleotides line up with TRBD1. Trimming cost V 0 bases and J 5 bases; bases outside gene matches: 0. From germline, CDR1 is SGHNT and CDR2 YYREEE (reference sequence). The CDR3 has 13 amino acids.

In nucleotides, the CDR3 is TGTGCCAGCAGCCAAGACCGGGACAGTAATGAAAAACTGTTTTTT. This codes for CASSQDRDSNEKLFF. This rearrangement joins TRBV4-2 to TRBJ1-4; 7 bases are shared with TRBD1. Germline loops: CDR1 LGHNA, CDR2 YNFKEQ. The CDR3 is made up of 15 amino acids. J lost 4 bases, V lost 0 bases, and 2 bases had no gene match.

The V call is TRBV6-5, the J call TRBJ2-1; TRBD1 or TRBD2 may be the D gene (7 bases each). The length of the CDR3 is 13 residues. Germline lookup yields CDR1 MNHEY and CDR2 SVGAGI. Trimming left V 2 bases short and J 14 bases short, with 16 bases between. The CDR3, as DNA: TGTGCCAGCAGTTACGATCATCCAGGGGGGGAGTTCTTC. Amino acids: CASSYDHPGGEFF.